Below, 27 T cell receptor beta chains from the same sample are listed, as sequenced in a study of cytomegalovirus exposure and HLA in healthy donors listed by TCRdb under 2017. Receptor amplification or capture employed the immunoSEQ multiplex PCR assay. A mixture of 60 forward primers for TCR Vbeta segments and 13 reverse primers for TCR Jbeta segments was used in the multiplex PCR. TCRdb's version of the immuneACCESS table is confined to in-frame rearrangements and falls short of the full clone set. An unresolved V gene accounts for under half of the shortfall where checked; the remainder is of unknown origin. This sample lists 76,000 or so clones; about 80% were detected once. About 2.3% of the sample goes to the ten largest clones. Specimen: PBMCs. Every receptor here comes from a young man in good health and CMV-seronegative.

The chain uses TRBV2 and TRBJ2-2; 7 nucleotides agree with TRBD1. V shed 7 bases, J shed 2 bases, and the junction held 4 bases outside the gene matches. The CDR3 covers 14 residues. In germline, CDR1 is SNHLY, CDR2 FYNNEI. CDR3 residues: CASIGQANTGELFF. The CDR3 DNA sequence: TGTGCCAGCATCGGACAGGCTAACACCGGGGAGCTGTTTTTT.

The V call is TRBV6-5, the J call TRBJ2-7; a possible D gene is TRBD1 (5 bases). CDR1 MNHEY and CDR2 SVGAGI come from the germline V gene. Between the trimmed V and J ends, which lost 5 bases and 0 bases, there was a span of 8 bases. The length of the CDR3 is 13 residues. Written as DNA, the CDR3 is TGTGCCAGCAGTCCGACAGTCTCCTACGAGCAGTACTTC. Protein sequence: CASSPTVSYEQYF.

The J gene is TRBJ2-5, the V gene TRBV27, with no clear D. The CDR3 covers 13 residues. Deletions cut 5 bases from V and 2 bases from J, with 9 bases between. CDR1 and CDR2 (germline): MNHEY, SMNVEV (reference sequence). DNA for the CDR3: TGTGCCAGCAGTCTCTACTCTCAAGAGACCCAGTACTTC. It yields the protein CASSLYSQETQYF.

V gene TRBV7-2 combines with J gene TRBJ2-3; weak D call: TRBD1 (6 bases). The CDR3 has 15 amino acids. Germline lookup yields CDR1 SGHTA and CDR2 FQGNSA. The V end was cut by 3 bases, the J end by 0 bases, with 10 bases between. The CDR3 coding sequence is TGTGCCAGCAGCTTCGGACAGATTAGCACAGATACGCAGTATTTT. It specifies CASSFGQISTDTQYF. Full variable domain (missing parts from reference TRBV7-2 and TRBJ2-3): GAGVSQSPSNKVTEKGKDVELRCDPISGHTALYWYRQSLGQGLEFLIYFQGNSAPDKSGLPSDRFSAERTGGSVSTLTIQRTQQEDSAVYLCASSFGQISTDTQYFGPGTRLTVL.

This chain connects TRBV19 to TRBJ2-7; D remains unclear. V was trimmed by 5 bases and J by 0 bases, leaving 14 bases between them. In germline, CDR1 is LNHDA, CDR2 SQIVND (reference sequence). The CDR3 runs 15 residues. The CDR3 is CASSYEVATSYEQYF. CDR3 sequence (DNA): TGTGCCAGTAGTTACGAGGTCGCCACCTCCTACGAGCAGTACTTC.

The V gene is TRBV4-1, the J gene TRBJ1-2, with 8 bases identical to TRBD1. This CDR3 spans 18 amino acids. CDR1 is MGHRA, CDR2 YSYEKL, per germline. The V gene end was trimmed by 1 base and the J gene end by 3 bases; junction bases not matched to a gene: 13. DNA for the CDR3: TGCGCCAGCAGCCAAGCTTCATTCGGACAGGGACCCTACTATGGCTACACCTTC. Translation: CASSQASFGQGPYYGYTF.

The V gene is TRBV6-4, the J gene TRBJ2-1; D unresolved. In germline, CDR1 is MRHNA, CDR2 SNTAGT. Trimming left V 7 bases short and J 4 bases short, with 5 bases between. The CDR3 is made up of 11 amino acids. The CDR3 is CASKSYNEQFF. Here the CDR3 DNA reads TGTGCCAGCAAATCATACAATGAGCAGTTCTTC.

This sequence joins TRBV14 and TRBJ2-7; D is possibly TRBD2 (6 bases). The CDR3 is 16 residues long. V shed 4 bases and J shed 3 bases, with 19 bases lying between them. CDR1 is SGHDN, CDR2 FVKESK, per germline. The CDR3, as DNA: TGTGCCAGCAGCCTTAATATCGGGGGTGGTCTCTACGAGCAGTACTTC. Its protein product is CASSLNIGGGLYEQYF.

The J gene is TRBJ2-5, the V gene TRBV10-1; the match to TRBD2 covers 13 bases. Germline V gene sequence: CDR1 WNHNN, CDR2 SYGVQD (reference sequence). The CDR3 consists of 14 residues. V shed 8 bases, J shed 7 bases, and the junction held 7 bases outside the gene matches. CDR3: CASYGTSGKATQYF. CDR3 sequence (DNA): TGCGCCAGCTACGGGACTAGCGGGAAGGCGACCCAGTACTTC.

CDR3 in amino acids: CASSVAGGRDEQFF. In DNA form, the CDR3 reads TGTGCCAGCAGTGTAGCGGGGGGGCGGGATGAGCAGTTCTTC. V usage is TRBV2 and J usage is TRBJ2-1; 11 nucleotides match TRBD2. Germline-derived CDR1 and CDR2 are SNHLY and FYNNEI. CDR3 size: 14 residues. V shed 4 bases, J shed 8 bases, and the junction held 4 bases outside the gene matches.

The chain has TRBV5-1 and TRBJ2-1; 7 nucleotides line up with TRBD1. In germline, CDR1 is SGHRS, CDR2 YFSETQ. The CDR3 runs 12 residues. V trimming: 2 bases; J trimming: 7 bases; junction bases outside the gene matches: 0. In DNA, the CDR3 is TGCGCCAGCAGCTTACAGGGGAATGAGCAGTTCTTC. It is translated as CASSLQGNEQFF.

The V and J genes are TRBV6-5 and TRBJ2-7; 9 bases line up with TRBD2. CDR1 MNHEY and CDR2 SVGAGI come from the germline V gene. Trimming cost V 8 bases and J 4 bases; bases outside gene matches: 9. This CDR3 spans 14 amino acids. The DNA of the CDR3 is TGTGCCAGCCGTTTAAAGCGGGGGGTTTACGAGCAGTACTTC. Its translation: CASRLKRGVYEQYF.

V gene TRBV5-1 combines with J gene TRBJ2-2; 7 nucleotides align to TRBD1. This CDR3 region has 15 residues. The ends lost 4 bases at V and 2 bases at J; junction bases unmatched: 5. Germline-derived CDR1 and CDR2 are SGHRS and YFSETQ. The CDR3 is CASSKTGENTGELFF. The CDR3 DNA sequence: TGCGCCAGCAGCAAAACAGGGGAAAACACCGGGGAGCTGTTTTTT.

The chain combines TRBV5-4 with TRBJ2-7, with 11 bases matching TRBD2. This CDR3 spans 13 amino acids. The germline V gene has CDR1 SGHNT and CDR2 YYREEE (reference sequence). V gave up 8 bases and J gave up 2 bases; unmatched junction bases: 3. The CDR3 region has the DNA TGTGCCAGTTCGACTAGCGGGGCCTACGAGCAGTACTTC. This translates into CASSTSGAYEQYF.

The CDR3 sequence: CASSLGLAGGTYQETQYF. CDR3 DNA sequence: TGTGCCAGCAGCTTAGGACTAGCGGGAGGGACCTACCAAGAGACCCAGTACTTC. The chain is built from TRBV5-4 and TRBJ2-5; the match to TRBD2 covers 15 bases. Trimming cost V 2 bases and J 0 bases; bases outside gene matches: 5. CDR1 SGHNT and CDR2 YYREEE come from the germline V gene (reference sequence). The CDR3 is made up of 18 amino acids. Filled out from reference TRBV5-4 and TRBJ2-5, the complete variable domain reads ETGVTQSPTHLIKTRGQQVTLRCSSQSGHNTVSWYQQALGQGPQFIFQYYREEENGRGNFPPRFSGLQFPNYSSELNVNALELDDSALYLCASSLGLAGGTYQETQYFGPGTRLLVL.

V is TRBV14 and J is TRBJ2-1, with no clear D. V gave up 3 bases and J gave up 0 bases, with 12 bases separating them. Germline CDR1 is SGHDN and CDR2 is FVKESK. The CDR3 extends over 16 amino acids. Here the CDR3 reads CASSHLTGSSYNEQFF. As DNA, the CDR3 is TGTGCCAGCAGCCACCTGACTGGAAGCTCCTACAATGAGCAGTTCTTC.

This clone was seen once. An end of the junction differs from the germline gene, which may be a read error. The V gene is TRBV19, the J gene TRBJ2-1; 7 nucleotides align to TRBD1. The CDR3 loop spans 14 amino acids. CDR1 is LNHDA and CDR2 is SQIVND in the germline V gene (reference sequence). The CDR3 coding sequence is TGTGCCAGTACTATACAGGGGAGATTTACTGAGCAGTTCTTC. The encoded protein is CASTIQGRFTEQFF.

The gene calls are TRBV5-1 and TRBJ2-5, with D perhaps TRBD1 (5 bases). The CDR3 is made up of 14 amino acids. Germline CDR1 reads SGHRS; CDR2 reads YFSETQ. V was clipped by 3 bases and J by 8 bases, with 17 bases between them. CDR3 sequence (DNA): TGCGCCAGCAGCTCCAGTGGCCTAGGGGAAACCCAGTACTTC. Translation gives CASSSSGLGETQYF. The full variable domain, in which reference TRBV5-1 and TRBJ2-5 provide the parts outside the CDR3, is KAGVTQTPRYLIKTRGQQVTLSCSPISGHRSVSWYQQTPGQGLQFLFEYFSETQRNKGNFPGRFSGRQFSNSRSEMNVSTLELGDSALYLCASSSSGLGETQYFGPGTRLLVL.

This chain connects TRBV6-5 to TRBJ1-1, with D perhaps matching TRBD1 (5 bases). V was trimmed by 6 bases and J by 7 bases, leaving 12 bases between them. CDR3 length equals 12 residues. The germline gives CDR1 MNHEY, CDR2 SVGAGI. The CDR3 nucleotides are TGTGCCAGCAGAGCCGGGGGGGGTGAAGCTTTCTTT. As protein: CASRAGGGEAFF.

This clone came up a few times. V is TRBV7-6 and J is TRBJ2-7; TRBD2 aligns across 11 bases. This CDR3 is 15 amino acids long. The V segment lost 5 bases and the J segment 1 base; nucleotides outside the gene matches: 4. Germline lookup yields CDR1 SGHVS and CDR2 FNYEAQ. This chain's CDR3 is CASSQGTSGSYEQYF. The DNA of the CDR3 is TGTGCCAGCAGCCAAGGGACTAGCGGTTCCTACGAGCAGTACTTC.

The V call is TRBV28, the J call TRBJ1-2; D uncertain. The V end lost 8 bases, the J end lost 8 bases, and 12 bases lay between the germline ends. Looked up from germline, CDR1 is MDHEN and CDR2 is SYDVKM. The CDR3 extends over 11 amino acids. CDR3 amino acids: CASSRGRGYTF. Written as DNA, the CDR3 is TGTGCCAGCTCACGGGGTCGGGGCTACACCTTC.

This chain connects TRBV30 to TRBJ2-3; tentative D call: TRBD1 (5 bases). V was shortened by 5 bases and J by 5 bases, with 11 bases between the two germline ends. In germline, CDR1 is GTSNPN, CDR2 SVGIG (reference sequence). This CDR3 is 12 amino acids long. Here the CDR3 reads CAWGASGDTQYF. The CDR3 DNA is TGTGCCTGGGGGGCCTCGGGAGATACGCAGTATTTT.

The genes are TRBV6-5 and TRBJ2-7; 7 bases agree with TRBD2. The CDR3 is 12 amino acids. The J segment lost 12 bases and the V segment lost 4 bases, leaving 9 bases of the junction unmatched. Germline CDR1 and CDR2: MNHEY and SVGAGI. CDR3 nucleotide sequence: TGTGCCAGCAGTTCCCCGGGGGGACGGGGGTACTTC. Amino acid sequence: CASSSPGGRGYF.

V usage is TRBV27 and J usage is TRBJ1-2, with no clear D. Per the germline V gene, CDR1 is MNHEY and CDR2 is SMNVEV (reference sequence). The length of the CDR3 is 14 residues. Trimming left V 8 bases short and J 4 bases short, with 17 bases between. The CDR3 sequence is CASSNGGRIYGYTF. In nucleotides, the CDR3 is TGTGCCAGCTCCAATGGAGGCAGGATCTATGGCTACACCTTC.

The chain carries TRBV5-1 and TRBJ1-6; TRBD1 might be the D (5 bases). Germline CDR1 reads SGHRS; CDR2 reads YFSETQ. V shed 6 bases and J shed 6 bases, with 13 bases lying between them. This CDR3 region has 14 residues. DNA for the CDR3: TGCGCCAGCACCTCCGGGGGTATTAATTCACCCCTCCACTTT. This encodes CASTSGGINSPLHF.

This clone was seen once. This sequence joins TRBV28 and TRBJ1-1; D perhaps matches TRBD1 (5 bases). Germline V gene data show CDR1 as MDHEN and CDR2 as SYDVKM. This CDR3 is built from 15 residues. The V end was cut by 7 bases, the J end by 1 base, with 16 bases between. The DNA for the CDR3 is TGTGCCAGCAATTGGGGCGGCAGAGCGAACACTGAAGCTTTCTTT. Protein sequence: CASNWGGRANTEAFF.

This clone was seen just once. This chain links TRBV7-6 with TRBJ2-1; TRBD2 matches at 7 bases. The germline CDR1 and CDR2 sequences are SGHVS and FNYEAQ. The trim removed 1 base at V and 4 bases at J, leaving 7 bases unmatched. There are 16 residues in the CDR3. CDR3 protein: CASSLVSASGYNEQFF. CDR3 sequence (DNA): TGTGCCAGCAGCTTAGTTTCGGCTAGCGGATACAATGAGCAGTTCTTC. The full variable domain, its missing parts supplied by reference TRBV7-6 and TRBJ2-1, is GAGVSQSPRYKVTKRGQDVALRCDPISGHVSLYWYRQALGQGPEFLTYFNYEAQQDKSGLPNDRFSAERPEGSISTLTIQRTEQRDSAMYRCASSLVSASGYNEQFFGPGTRLTVL.